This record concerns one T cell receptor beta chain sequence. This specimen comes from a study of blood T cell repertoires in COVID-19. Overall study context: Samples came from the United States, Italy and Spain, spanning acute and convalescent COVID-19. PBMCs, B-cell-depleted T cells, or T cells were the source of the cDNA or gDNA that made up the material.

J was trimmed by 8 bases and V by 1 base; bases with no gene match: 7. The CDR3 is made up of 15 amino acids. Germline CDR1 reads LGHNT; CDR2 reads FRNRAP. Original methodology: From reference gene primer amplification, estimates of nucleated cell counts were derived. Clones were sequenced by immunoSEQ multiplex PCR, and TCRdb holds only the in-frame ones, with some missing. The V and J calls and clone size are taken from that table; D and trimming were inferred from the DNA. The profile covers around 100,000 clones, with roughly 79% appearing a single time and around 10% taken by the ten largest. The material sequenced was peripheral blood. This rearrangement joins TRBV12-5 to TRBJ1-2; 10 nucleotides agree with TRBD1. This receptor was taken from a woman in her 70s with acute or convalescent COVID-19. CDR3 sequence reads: CASGLASGQGDGYTF. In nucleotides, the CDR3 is TGTGCTAGTGGTTTGGCCTCCGGACAGGGGGACGGCTACACCTTC.